This TCR beta chain was obtained from a study of T cell clones after liver transplantation. In this sample, this clone turned up once. Assay used: immunoSEQ multiplex PCR; TCRdb lists only in-frame clones, some missing. The table lists about 99,000 clones, about 80% of them singletons. Sequenced material: CD4+ T cells from blood, taken around 44 months after liver transplant. This TCR was sampled from a human patient who received a liver transplant. Among the T cells, some may be from the graft donor.

CDR3 sequence (DNA): TGTGCCAGCAGCCAGGGGACAACCGAAAAACTGTTTTTT. Translation gives CASSQGTTEKLFF. This chain links TRBV4-2 with TRBJ1-4; TRBD1 is a possible D gene (6 bases). This CDR3 region has 13 residues. Germline V lookup: CDR1 LGHNA, CDR2 YNFKEQ. The V and J ends lost 3 bases and 8 bases respectively, with 10 bases between them.